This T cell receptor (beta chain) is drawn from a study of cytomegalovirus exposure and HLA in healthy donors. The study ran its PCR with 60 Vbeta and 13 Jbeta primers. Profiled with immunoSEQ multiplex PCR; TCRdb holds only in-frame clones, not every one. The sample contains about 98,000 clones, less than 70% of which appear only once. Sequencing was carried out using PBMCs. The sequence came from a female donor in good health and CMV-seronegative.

CDR3: CSATGGVGETQYF. The CDR3, as DNA: TGCAGCGCCACGGGGGGGGTTGGAGAGACCCAGTACTTC. This chain joins TRBV29-1 and TRBJ2-5; 8 bases map to TRBD2. CDR1 is SQVTM and CDR2 is ANQGSEA in the germline V gene. The CDR3 covers 13 residues. After removal of 7 bases from V and 4 bases from J, the junction contained 8 bases not matched to a gene.